This T cell receptor (beta chain) was recorded in a study of shared clonotypes between healthy human individuals. Points on this clone: Other nucleotide sequences from this sample produce the same CDR3.

Assay used: immunoSEQ multiplex PCR; TCRdb lists only in-frame clones, some missing. This sample yields under 850,000 clones, of which approximately 77% are seen a single time; under 2% belongs to the top ten. Sequencing was done on a sample of memory CD4+ T cells sorted from blood. Specified subset: CD45RA-negative fraction. The TCR was taken from a woman in her twenties or thirties in good health.

For the CDR3, the DNA is TGTGCCAGCACCAACTACGGTAGTCATGAGAAGACCCAGTACTTC. This sequence encodes CASTNYGSHEKTQYF. V usage is TRBV7-6 and J usage is TRBJ2-5; no firm D call. The CDR3 runs to 15 residues. Germline V CDR1 and CDR2: SGHVS, FNYEAQ. Trimming removed 7 bases at V and 6 bases at J, with 21 bases between.